What follows are 23 T cell receptor beta chains derived from one specimen sequenced in a study of T cells in Graves' hyperthyroidism and ophthalmopathy. The CDR3 regions of TCR beta were amplified from RNA transcripts. First-round RT-PCR of the TCR CDR3 relied on the HTBI primer set. TCRdb re-analysed the multiplex PCR reads in MiXCR, keeping a single row per CDR3 protein. The sample shows fewer than 600,000 distinct CDR3 sequences, approximately 15% of them seen only once. Material for sequencing was blood. The receptors shown here come from a woman aged 18-35 years with Graves' hyperthyroidism.

This chain uses TRBV7-6 with TRBJ2-2; no clear D. The CDR3 extends over 14 amino acids. CDR1 is SGHVS and CDR2 is FNYEAQ in the germline V gene. V was trimmed by 1 base and J by 1 base, leaving 4 bases between them. CDR3 nucleotides: TGTGCCAGCAGCTTAGGATGGAACACCGGGGAGCTGTTTTTT. Its protein is CASSLGWNTGELFF.

At least ten counts were recorded for this clonotype. The chain joins TRBV6-1 to TRBJ2-7; tentatively, D is TRBD2 (6 bases). The CDR3 is 14 residues long. Germline V CDR1 and CDR2: MNHNS, SASEGT. V was pared by 2 bases and J by 1 base, with 9 bases between. DNA of the CDR3: TGTGCCAGCAGTGAAAAGGCGGGGTCCTACGAGCAGTACGTC. Its translation: CASSEKAGSYEQYV.

This clonotype occurred many times. This chain links TRBV11-2 with TRBJ1-4; maybe TRBD1 (5 bases). There are 14 residues in the CDR3. Germline-derived CDR1 and CDR2 are SGHAT and FQNNGV. Trimming shortened V by 5 bases and J by 4 bases, and 11 bases separated the two germline ends. In DNA form, the CDR3 reads TGTGCCAGCAGCGGGGGGATGGATAATGAAAAACTGTTTTTT. Protein sequence: CASSGGMDNEKLFF.

The rearrangement joins TRBV29-1 to TRBJ1-2; no reliable D call. V lost 4 bases and J 4 bases, leaving 4 bases between the germline ends. The germline V gene encodes CDR1 SQVTM and CDR2 ANQGSEA. The CDR3 length is 10 residues. This chain's CDR3 is CSVAGYGYTF. CDR3 DNA sequence: TGCAGCGTTGCGGGCTATGGCTACACCTTC.

The rearrangement joins TRBV7-9 to TRBJ1-6; TRBD1 agrees at 7 bases. Germline CDR1 reads SEHNR; CDR2 reads FQNEAQ (reference sequence). CDR3 length: 15 residues. The trim removed 1 base at V and 8 bases at J, leaving 5 bases unmatched. This chain's CDR3 is CASSLGDRVDSPLHF. In DNA form, the CDR3 reads TGTGCCAGCAGCTTAGGAGACAGGGTTGATTCACCCCTCCACTTT.

The genes are TRBV9 and TRBJ1-2; D gene uncertain. CDR3 length: 14 amino acids. Trimming cost V 0 bases and J 3 bases, with 9 bases left between them. Germline V gives CDR1 SGDLS, CDR2 YYNGEE. The CDR3 sequence: CASSVGVADYGYTF. The CDR3 nucleotides are TGTGCCAGCAGCGTAGGTGTAGCGGACTATGGCTACACCTTC.

This clonotype appeared many times. This chain connects TRBV11-3 to TRBJ2-1; 9 bases agree with TRBD2. Germline values: CDR1 SGHNT, CDR2 YENEEA. V shed 6 bases and J 7 bases; nucleotides not matched to a gene: 13. This CDR3 has 16 residues. The CDR3 nucleotides read TGTGCCAGCAGTCAGGGTCCGGGACTAGCAGGGAATGAGCAGTTCTTC. Protein: CASSQGPGLAGNEQFF.

The chain recombines TRBV2 with TRBJ2-1; perhaps TRBD1 as D (6 bases). This CDR3 is 19 amino acids long. Germline assignment: CDR1 SNHLY and CDR2 FYNNEI. V lost 4 bases and J 4 bases, leaving 26 bases between the germline ends. CDR3 DNA sequence: TGTGCCAGCAGTGCGCAAGATTCACAGGGAATAGACGGATACAATGAGCAGTTCTTC. Residues: CASSAQDSQGIDGYNEQFF.

In this sample, this clonotype turned up many times. Sequence at one end of the junction differs from germline and may be a read error. V gene TRBV12-3 or TRBV12-4 combines with J gene TRBJ1-2, with D unresolved. The CDR3 is 15 amino acids. CDR3 sequence (DNA): TGTGCCAGCAGTTCTGGAGGCTCACTTAACTATGACTACACCTTC. Translated: CASSSGGSLNYDYTF.

This clonotype was detected ten times or more. The chain is built from TRBV30 and TRBJ1-5; 12 bases fit TRBD1. The CDR3 sequence is 14 residues long. V dropped 4 bases and J dropped 6; count of bases not matched to a gene: 4. In germline, CDR1 is GTSNPN, CDR2 SVGIG (reference sequence). CDR3 bases: TGTGCCTGGACGGGACAGGGGGCTGGTCAGCCCCAGCATTTT. Translating it yields CAWTGQGAGQPQHF.

This clonotype showed up many times. The chain carries TRBV12-3 or TRBV12-4 and TRBJ1-2; tentatively, D is TRBD1 (6 bases). This CDR3 has 14 amino acids. The ends were cut back, 7 bases at V and 0 bases at J, with 12 bases in the middle. This CDR3 is CASTLDRANYGYTF. The DNA for the CDR3 is TGTGCCAGCACCTTGGACAGAGCTAACTATGGCTACACCTTC.

The J gene is TRBJ2-7, the V gene TRBV28; unclear D gene. CDR1 is MDHEN and CDR2 is SYDVKM in the germline V gene. CDR3 size: 12 residues. The V end was cut by 6 bases, the J end by 3 bases, with 9 bases between. Here the CDR3 DNA reads TGTGCCAGCAGCCACCTCCGCTACGAGCAGTACGTC. Protein product: CASSHLRYEQYV.

About this clonotype itself: A read error may account for a junction end that differs from germline. The chain has TRBV5-1 and TRBJ2-1; D not resolved. The DNA end is more similar to TRBJ2-7, so the J call may be wrong. The CDR3 totals 13 residues. CDR1 and CDR2 (germline): SGHRS, YFSETQ. Written as DNA, the CDR3 is TGCGCCAGCGGCTTGGAATTCAGCAATGAGCAGTACTTC. It is translated as CASGLEFSNEQYF.

Ten or more counts support this clonotype. CDR3 protein: CASSYRPNTEAFF. Written as DNA, the CDR3 is TGTGCCAGCAGTTACAGGCCGAACACTGAAGCTTTCTTT. The V gene is TRBV6-2 or TRBV6-3, the J gene TRBJ1-1; no clear D gene. Trimming left V 2 bases short and J 1 base short, with 5 bases between. Germline V gives CDR1 MNHEY, CDR2 SVGEGT. This CDR3 is built from 13 residues.

In its sample, this clonotype was seen a few times. This rearrangement joins TRBV20-1 to TRBJ2-2, with D possibly being TRBD2 (6 bases). The germline V gene has CDR1 DFQATT and CDR2 SNEGSKA (reference sequence). CDR3 length: 14 amino acids. The V end lost 3 bases, the J end lost 3 bases, and 11 bases lay between the germline ends. CDR3 in amino acids: CSASGSGYTGELFF. Here the CDR3 DNA reads TGCAGTGCTAGCGGGAGTGGGTACACCGGGGAGCTGTTTTTT.

This clonotype has at least ten counts. This chain connects TRBV18 to TRBJ1-2, with 9 nucleotides matching TRBD1. Germline V gene sequence: CDR1 KGHSH, CDR2 LQKENI. V lost 2 bases to trimming and J lost 7 bases; unmatched junction nucleotides: 5. The CDR3 length is 14 residues. CDR3 residues: CASSPTGTGSGYTF. The CDR3 DNA reads as TGTGCCAGCTCACCAACCGGGACAGGGAGTGGCTACACCTTC.

This clonotype was picked up a small number of times. CDR3 in amino acids: CASSESTVGKGRRTEAFF. Here the CDR3 DNA reads TGCGCCAGCAGTGAGTCGACGGTCGGGAAGGGAAGGCGGACTGAAGCTTTCTTT. The gene calls are TRBV10-1 and TRBJ1-1; D call uncertain. The V end was cut by 0 bases, the J end by 5 bases, with 22 bases between. The CDR3 is made up of 18 amino acids. CDR1 is WNHNN, CDR2 SYGVQD, per germline (reference sequence).

The chain uses TRBV6-1 and TRBJ2-3; a possible D gene is TRBD1 (6 bases). Trimming removed 3 bases from V and 10 bases from J, with 23 bases in between. Per the germline V gene, CDR1 is MNHNS and CDR2 is SASEGT. This CDR3 comprises 16 residues. CDR3 sequence (DNA): TGTGCCAGCAGTGACGACGACAGGCCCCTTATAAATGCGCAGTATTTT. This codes for CASSDDDRPLINAQYF.

This clonotype came up many times. This chain connects TRBV19 to TRBJ1-2, with D unclear. Trimming cost V 3 bases and J 8 bases, with 13 bases left between them. CDR3 length: 13 residues. Per the germline V gene, CDR1 is LNHDA and CDR2 is SQIVND (reference sequence). This CDR3 is CASSINVEGGYTF. As DNA, the CDR3 is TGTGCCAGTAGTATTAACGTGGAAGGAGGCTACACCTTC.

This clonotype was seen many times. This rearrangement joins TRBV7-9 to TRBJ2-7, with 14 bases matching TRBD2. The V segment lost 5 bases and the J segment 2 bases; nucleotides outside the gene matches: 11. This CDR3 spans 18 amino acids. CDR1 is SEHNR and CDR2 is FQNEAQ in the germline V gene (reference sequence). The CDR3 loop reads CASSRGTSGSGGTYEQYV. The CDR3, as DNA: TGTGCCAGCAGCCGGGGGACTAGCGGGAGTGGCGGAACCTACGAGCAGTACGTC.

This clonotype was seen at least ten times. The chain has TRBV18 and TRBJ2-5; 8 bases are shared with TRBD1. Germline assignment: CDR1 KGHSH and CDR2 LQKENI. V lost 0 bases and J lost 4; bases outside the gene matches: 4. The CDR3 spans 15 residues. The CDR3 sequence: CASSPPGTGLETQYF. The CDR3 nucleotides read TGTGCCAGCTCACCACCAGGGACAGGTCTAGAGACCCAGTACTTC.

This clonotype showed up many times. V gene TRBV12-3 or TRBV12-4 combines with J gene TRBJ2-3; 10 nucleotides match TRBD1. The CDR3 length is 15 residues. V lost 6 bases, J lost 5 bases, and 8 bases stayed unmatched. CDR3: CASSTGTGVGDTQYF. The CDR3 DNA sequence: TGTGCCAGCAGCACCGGGACAGGGGTAGGAGATACGCAGTATTTT.

This clonotype was seen at least ten times. The gene calls are TRBV11-3 and TRBJ2-7, with 8 bases fitting TRBD2. Unmatched junction bases numbered 8, after V lost 1 base and J lost 6 bases. The length of the CDR3 is 15 residues. Germline V lookup: CDR1 SGHNT, CDR2 YENEEA. In nucleotides, the CDR3 is TGTGCCAGCAGCTTAGGCCTCCAGCGGGGGTCCGAGCAGTACTTC. Encoded protein: CASSLGLQRGSEQYF.